A single sample is the source of the 8 T cell receptor beta chains below, sequenced in a study of blood T cell repertoires in COVID-19. Produced via immunoSEQ multiplex PCR; TCRdb's table is partial and in-frame only. This sample carries over 55,000 clones, roughly 77% of them seen once, and the ten largest clones take 35%. Sequencing input: peripheral blood. These receptors originate from a woman in her 70s with acute or convalescent COVID-19.

This clone was recorded a few times. The rearrangement uses TRBV27 and TRBJ2-2; 11 positions match TRBD2. With 3 bases clipped from V and 7 bases from J, the junction kept 4 bases outside the gene matches. There are 15 residues in the CDR3. Per the germline V gene, CDR1 is MNHEY and CDR2 is SMNVEV (reference sequence). This CDR3 reads CASSLTSGNGGELFF. The DNA for the CDR3 is TGTGCCAGCAGTTTGACTAGCGGGAATGGCGGGGAGCTGTTTTTT.

The rearrangement uses TRBV7-2 and TRBJ2-7, with a tentative D call TRBD2 (7 bases). The CDR3 is 15 amino acids. V lost 5 bases and J lost 5, with 19 bases in between. Germline-derived CDR1 and CDR2 are SGHTA and FQGNSA. Here the CDR3 DNA reads TGTGCCAGCAGCCCCGTCGGAGGGGGAGGGGACGAGCAGTACTTC. Encoded protein: CASSPVGGGGDEQYF.

V usage is TRBV7-6 and J usage is TRBJ2-3; TRBD2 agrees at 8 bases. CDR3 length: 13 amino acids. Germline CDR1 is SGHVS and CDR2 is FNYEAQ. The junction had 1 base not matched to a gene; V was cut back by 4 bases and J by 4 bases. The CDR3 region has the DNA TGTGCCAGCAGCTCCGGGGGGGCAGATACGCAGTATTTT. Protein: CASSSGGADTQYF. The complete variable domain, with remaining parts taken from reference TRBV7-6 and TRBJ2-3, reads GAGVSQSPRYKVTKRGQDVALRCDPISGHVSLYWYRQALGQGPEFLTYFNYEAQQDKSGLPNDRFSAERPEGSISTLTIQRTEQRDSAMYRCASSSGGADTQYFGPGTRLTVL.

The rearrangement uses TRBV7-8 and TRBJ2-5, with D maybe TRBD2 (6 bases). The V end lost 2 bases, the J end lost 5 bases, and 18 bases lay between the germline ends. Germline lookup yields CDR1 SGHVS and CDR2 FQNEAQ. CDR3 length: 16 amino acids. CDR3 DNA sequence: TGTGCCAGCAGCTTACTAGCGTTGGGGGACGGGGAGACCCAGTACTTC. It yields the protein CASSLLALGDGETQYF.

There are a few counts of this clone. This rearrangement joins TRBV14 to TRBJ2-1; 13 bases fit TRBD2. The ends lost 4 bases at V and 4 bases at J; junction bases unmatched: 7. Germline values: CDR1 SGHDN, CDR2 FVKESK. The length of the CDR3 is 17 residues. CDR3 loop: CASSLGLAGAKYNEQFF. The CDR3 DNA reads TGTGCCAGCAGCCTAGGACTAGCGGGGGCTAAATACAATGAGCAGTTCTTC.

In this sample, this clone turned up once. The chain links TRBV6-5 to TRBJ1-5; D unclear. V was clipped by 5 bases and J by 5 bases, with 16 bases between them. Germline V CDR1 and CDR2: MNHEY, SVGAGI. CDR3 length: 15 residues. The chain's CDR3 is CASSMSRAGDQPQHF. CDR3 nucleotide sequence: TGTGCCAGCAGTATGTCCCGGGCCGGGGATCAGCCCCAGCATTTT.

The J gene is TRBJ1-5, the V gene TRBV12-5; 7 bases agree with TRBD1. Trimming took 6 bases from V and 7 from J; bases not matched to a gene: 6. Germline V gene data show CDR1 as LGHNT and CDR2 as FRNRAP. The CDR3 is 13 residues long. The CDR3 is CASGAGGSQPQHF. CDR3 nucleotide sequence: TGTGCTAGTGGGGCAGGGGGAAGCCAGCCCCAGCATTTT.

The chain couples TRBV7-2 to TRBJ1-4; D is ambiguous. Germline V CDR1 and CDR2: SGHTA, FQGNSA. V shed 5 bases and J shed 0 bases, with 10 bases lying between them. The CDR3 is 15 amino acids. CDR3 coding DNA: TGTGCCAGCAGCCACAGTACGGCAACTAATGAAAAACTGTTTTTT. The encoded protein is CASSHSTATNEKLFF.